Following are 24 T cell receptor beta chains from one sample sequenced in a study of blood T cell repertoires in COVID-19. Profiled with immunoSEQ multiplex PCR; TCRdb holds only in-frame clones, not every one. The sample records some 330,000 clones, around 83% being singletons. The sequenced sample was PBMCs or T cells enriched from blood (not recorded which). The origin of the receptors is a woman aged 45-59 years who had recovered from COVID-19.

The rearrangement links TRBV5-4 to TRBJ2-5; possible D gene TRBD2, 7 bases. Trimming took 5 bases from V and 5 from J, leaving 22 bases between them. The germline CDR1 and CDR2 sequences are SGHNT and YYREEE (reference sequence). The length of the CDR3 is 16 residues. In nucleotides, the CDR3 is TGTGCCAGCAGACCCGGAAGTGGCAGGGGAGGGGAGACCCAGTACTTC. This encodes CASRPGSGRGGETQYF.

This clone was counted between two and nine times. The CDR3 loop is CASWGEDGDLSTDTQYF. DNA for the CDR3: TGTGCCAGCTGGGGGGAAGACGGGGACCTTAGCACAGATACGCAGTATTTT. This chain links TRBV2 with TRBJ2-3; tentative D call: TRBD2 (6 bases). Per germline, CDR1 SNHLY and CDR2 FYNNEI. The length of the CDR3 is 17 residues. V lost 8 bases and J lost 0, with 21 bases in between.

This chain uses TRBV30 with TRBJ1-5, with 9 positions matching TRBD1. CDR1 is GTSNPN and CDR2 is SVGIG in the germline V gene (reference sequence). The CDR3 sequence is 15 residues long. The V segment lost 4 bases and the J segment 6 bases; nucleotides outside the gene matches: 10. CDR3 in amino acids: CAWTPGQGAGQPQHF. DNA of the CDR3: TGTGCCTGGACCCCGGGACAGGGCGCAGGTCAGCCCCAGCATTTT.

The J gene is TRBJ2-1, the V gene TRBV19; TRBD2 is a possible D gene (6 bases). This CDR3 comprises 13 residues. V was shortened by 3 bases and J by 10 bases, with 13 bases between the two germline ends. Germline assignment: CDR1 LNHDA and CDR2 SQIVND (reference sequence). The DNA for the CDR3 is TGTGCCAGTAGTATGGAGGCGGGACTGGAGCAGTTCTTC. Translated: CASSMEAGLEQFF.

This CDR3 reads CASSPSSGNTIYF. The CDR3 DNA follows: TGCGCCAGCAGCCCCAGTTCTGGAAACACCATATATTTT. The chain carries TRBV4-3 and TRBJ1-3; the D is unclear. The CDR3 is 13 residues long. Deletions cut 4 bases from V and 1 base from J, with 5 bases between. Germline assignment: CDR1 LGHNA and CDR2 YSLEER.

CDR3 in DNA: TGTGCCTGGAGCAGGTTGGAGGTTAATTCACCCCTCCACTTT. Translating gives CAWSRLEVNSPLHF. This chain links TRBV30 with TRBJ1-6; D not resolved. Germline loops: CDR1 GTSNPN, CDR2 SVGIG (reference sequence). The CDR3 extends over 14 amino acids. V lost 3 bases and J 6 bases, leaving 12 bases between the germline ends.

The rearrangement uses TRBV3-1 (or the pseudogene TRBV3-2) and TRBJ1-1, with a tentative D call TRBD1 (6 bases). Germline V gives CDR1 LGHDT, CDR2 YNNKEL (reference sequence). Trimming took off 6 bases at V and 5 bases at J, with 19 bases between the two ends. CDR3 length: 15 residues. The CDR3 bases are TGTGCCAGCAGTCATGAACACAGGGTTGGGACTGAAGCTTTCTTT. Its protein is CASSHEHRVGTEAFF.

This clone was detected only once. The chain couples TRBV10-3 to TRBJ1-5; a weak D match, TRBD1 (5 bases). Germline CDR1 and CDR2: ENHRY and SYGVKD. The ends were cut back, 4 bases at V and 0 bases at J, with 13 bases in the middle. The length of the CDR3 is 16 residues. The CDR3 loop is CAISVGAGGSNQPQHF. CDR3 nucleotides: TGTGCCATCAGTGTTGGGGCGGGGGGTAGCAATCAGCCCCAGCATTTT.

This clone occurred once. The chain links TRBV29-1 to TRBJ1-1; D not certain. The germline CDR1 and CDR2 sequences are SQVTM and ANQGSEA. Trimming shortened V by 7 bases and J by 3 bases, and 15 bases separated the two germline ends. This CDR3 region has 13 residues. CDR3 residues: CSGSHRIDTEAFF. The CDR3, as DNA: TGCAGCGGGTCACACAGAATAGACACTGAAGCTTTCTTT.

V usage is TRBV4-1 and J usage is TRBJ2-3; 8 bases align to TRBD2. Germline V lookup: CDR1 MGHRA, CDR2 YSYEKL. J was trimmed by 2 bases and V by 0 bases; bases with no gene match: 7. CDR3 size: 17 residues. This chain's CDR3 is CASSQDAGGGNTDTQYF. Written as DNA, the CDR3 is TGCGCCAGCAGCCAAGATGCGGGCGGGGGGAACACAGATACGCAGTATTTT.

The genes are TRBV15 and TRBJ2-5, with TRBD1 matching over 8 bases. CDR3 size: 14 residues. Germline V gives CDR1 LNHNV, CDR2 YYDKDF (reference sequence). With V trimmed by 3 bases and J by 5 bases, 5 bases remained unmatched. The CDR3 nucleotides read TGTGCCACCAGCAGGGGACAGGCCGCCGAGACCCAGTACTTC. Encoded protein: CATSRGQAAETQYF.

This sequence joins TRBV7-2 and TRBJ2-3; TRBD2 matches 10 bases. The CDR3 covers 15 residues. V was pared by 4 bases and J by 4 bases, with 5 bases of the junction left unmatched. Germline CDR1 is SGHTA and CDR2 is FQGNSA. CDR3 sequence: CASSWSGGGSDTQYF. CDR3 bases: TGTGCCAGCAGCTGGAGCGGGGGGGGCTCAGATACGCAGTATTTT.

This clone was seen more than once but under ten times. This chain connects TRBV6-2 or TRBV6-3 to TRBJ2-7; D is unresolved. The CDR3 extends over 16 amino acids. Germline CDR1 reads MNHEY; CDR2 reads SVGEGT. The germline V and J ends were trimmed by 1 base and 0 bases, with 13 bases remaining between them. This CDR3 is CASSYFPSGISYEQYF. The CDR3 DNA follows: TGTGCCAGCAGTTACTTCCCGTCCGGTATCTCCTACGAGCAGTACTTC.

This clone was detected a few times. V usage is TRBV11-2 and J usage is TRBJ1-1; D may be TRBD1 (6 bases). V lost 6 bases and J lost 7, with 12 bases in between. The CDR3 totals 12 residues. Germline V gene data show CDR1 as SGHAT and CDR2 as FQNNGV. The CDR3 nucleotides are TGTGCCAGCAGTGGGGGGGGGCGTGAAGCTTTCTTT. Its translation: CASSGGGREAFF.

The chain combines TRBV4-3 with TRBJ1-1; no clear D. Germline CDR1 LGHNA, CDR2 YSLEER. There are 15 residues in the CDR3. V lost 0 bases and J 7 bases, leaving 15 bases between the germline ends. The DNA for the CDR3 is TGCGCCAGCAGCCAAGATAATCTCCGAGGCAGTGAAGCTTTCTTT. Its translation is CASSQDNLRGSEAFF.

This chain uses TRBV7-2 with TRBJ2-3, with D unresolved. V was shortened by 1 base and J by 2 bases, with 4 bases between the two germline ends. Germline CDR1 reads SGHTA; CDR2 reads FQGNSA. The CDR3 length is 13 residues. CDR3 residues: CASSLGPTDTQYF. Written as DNA, the CDR3 is TGTGCCAGCAGCTTAGGGCCCACAGATACGCAGTATTTT.

The CDR3 reads CAISLRAPNNEQFF. The DNA of the CDR3 is TGTGCCATCAGTCTCCGAGCACCTAACAATGAGCAGTTCTTC. V and J are TRBV10-3 and TRBJ2-1; no clear D gene. The length of the CDR3 is 14 residues. V gave up 5 bases and J gave up 5 bases, with 13 bases separating them. CDR1 is ENHRY and CDR2 is SYGVKD in the germline V gene.

J is TRBJ2-1 and V is TRBV4-3; D perhaps matches TRBD2 (5 bases). The CDR3 contains 17 residues. Germline CDR1 LGHNA, CDR2 YSLEER. Trimming stripped 2 bases from V and 0 bases from J, with 14 bases between. The DNA for the CDR3 is TGCGCCAGCAGCCAAACTCACGGAGGTCCCTCCTACAATGAGCAGTTCTTC. Its translation: CASSQTHGGPSYNEQFF.

The chain employs TRBV19 and TRBJ2-1; 15 bases map to TRBD2. V was clipped by 8 bases and J by 5 bases; unmatched bases: 10. CDR1 is LNHDA, CDR2 SQIVND, per germline (reference sequence). The CDR3 totals 17 residues. CDR3 coding DNA: TGTGCCAGTCGGACTAGCGGGAGGGGTTGGAGCGACAATGAGCAGTTCTTC. Its protein product is CASRTSGRGWSDNEQFF. Together with reference TRBV19 and TRBJ2-1, the CDR3 gives the full variable domain: DGGITQSPKYLFRKEGQNVTLSCEQNLNHDAMYWYRQDPGQGLRLIYYSQIVNDFQKGDIAEGYSVSREKKESFPLTVTSAQKNPTAFYLCASRTSGRGWSDNEQFFGPGTRLTVL.

Ten or more counts support this clone. In the same sample, other DNA sequences code for this CDR3. The genes are TRBV12-3 or TRBV12-4 and TRBJ1-1; D gene unclear. Between the trimmed V and J ends, which lost 1 base and 2 bases, there was a span of 5 bases. The CDR3 runs to 13 residues. DNA of the CDR3: TGTGCCAGCAGTTTAGGTAAAAACACTGAAGCTTTCTTT. Translating gives CASSLGKNTEAFF.

The chain is built from TRBV7-7 and TRBJ2-1, with 10 bases aligning to TRBD2. The CDR3 is 15 amino acids. Germline-derived CDR1 and CDR2 are SSHAT and FNYEAQ (reference sequence). J was trimmed by 4 bases and V by 5 bases; bases with no gene match: 5. Here the CDR3 reads CASSAGTSEYNEQFF. DNA of the CDR3: TGTGCCAGCAGCGCCGGGACTAGCGAATACAATGAGCAGTTCTTC.

The V gene is TRBV27, the J gene TRBJ2-1; D may be TRBD2 (5 bases). The CDR3 runs 20 residues. V shed 3 bases and J shed 0 bases, with 24 bases lying between them. CDR1 is MNHEY and CDR2 is SMNVEV in the germline V gene (reference sequence). The CDR3 loop reads CASSFSPLRAQLTSYNEQFF. CDR3 nucleotides: TGTGCCAGCAGTTTTAGCCCCCTGAGGGCCCAGCTAACCTCCTACAATGAGCAGTTCTTC.

This chain uses TRBV18 with TRBJ2-7, with 7 bases lining up with TRBD1. The germline CDR1 and CDR2 sequences are KGHSH and LQKENI. The V and J ends lost 6 bases and 1 base, in that order; junction bases with no gene match: 6. The CDR3 has 14 amino acids. The CDR3, as DNA: TGTGCCAGCTCCCTACAGGGGCGGTCCTACGAGCAGTACTTC. Protein: CASSLQGRSYEQYF.

The rearrangement links TRBV2 to TRBJ1-1; D gene uncertain. This CDR3 contains 14 residues. Trimming left V 10 bases short and J 4 bases short, with 19 bases between. Germline loops: CDR1 SNHLY, CDR2 FYNNEI. CDR3: CATTTPEGSTEAFF. Written as DNA, the CDR3 is TGTGCCACCACAACCCCCGAGGGAAGCACTGAAGCTTTCTTT.